This TCR beta chain was sequenced for a study of technical replicates of blood from several donors. The V segment lost 9 bases and the J segment 4 bases; nucleotides outside the gene matches: 11. Germline V gene lookup returns CDR1 SNHLY and CDR2 FYNNEI. This CDR3 is 14 amino acids long. Data came from immunoSEQ multiplex PCR; TCRdb stores just in-frame clones and leaves some out. The sample includes tens of thousands of clones, roughly 86% of them seen just once. The TCR sequence derives from a human donor in good health. Some clones in this sample may be carry-over from other donors' samples. V gene TRBV2 combines with J gene TRBJ1-1, with TRBD1 identical over 7 bases. The sequenced material came from PBMCs. CDR3 in DNA: TGTGCCAGAAAGGGGGCCGCAGGCGGCACTGAAGCTTTCTTT. Its protein product is CARKGAAGGTEAFF.